The 20 T cell receptor beta chains reported below all come from one sample, sequenced in a study of Graves' ophthalmopathy and Graves' hyperthyroidism. RNA transcripts yielded amplified TCR beta CDR3 regions. First-round RT-PCR employed HTBI primers, with a second-round multiplex PCR after it. TCRdb re-called the multiplex PCR reads through MiXCR, storing one row per CDR3 protein. This table holds about 500,000 distinct CDR3 sequences, around 15% found once. Material for sequencing was blood. These receptors came from a woman aged 30 to 39 with Graves' ophthalmopathy.

This clonotype has a handful of counts. V and J are TRBV7-9 and TRBJ2-5; possibly TRBD1 for D (6 bases). The CDR3 is 14 residues long. V lost 5 bases and J 3 bases, leaving 13 bases between the germline ends. Germline CDR1 is SEHNR and CDR2 is FQNEAQ (reference sequence). CDR3 amino acids: CASSGRGTKETQYF. For the CDR3, the DNA is TGTGCCAGCAGCGGAAGGGGGACCAAAGAGACCCAGTACTTC. Supplemented by reference TRBV7-9 and TRBJ2-5, the full variable domain reads DTGVSQNPRHKITKRGQNVTFRCDPISEHNRLYWYRQTLGQGPEFLTYFQNEAQLEKSRLLSDRFSAERPKGSFSTLEIQRTEQGDSAMYLCASSGRGTKETQYFGPGTRLLVL.

The V and J genes are TRBV5-4 and TRBJ2-2; 9 nucleotides align to TRBD2. CDR1 and CDR2 from the germline V gene are SGHNT and YYREEE (reference sequence). CDR3 length: 16 amino acids. V trimming: 3 bases; J trimming: 3 bases; junction bases outside the gene matches: 6. DNA of the CDR3: TGTGCCAGCAGCTCTTGGCGGGGGGGCCACACCGGGGAGCTGTTTTTT. Translating it yields CASSSWRGGHTGELFF.

This clonotype was recorded many times. The CDR3 here is CASDQGDTEAFF. CDR3 nucleotide sequence: TGTGCCAGCGATCAGGGGGACACTGAAGCTTTCTTT. This chain connects TRBV28 to TRBJ1-1; the match to TRBD1 covers 7 bases. Losses at the gene ends were 8 bases for V and 3 bases for J; bases not matched to a gene: 3. This CDR3 is built from 12 residues. Germline V gene lookup returns CDR1 MDHEN and CDR2 SYDVKM.

In this sample, this clonotype turned up many times. J is TRBJ2-5 and V is TRBV12-3 or TRBV12-4; 8 bases are a match to TRBD2. This CDR3 has 13 amino acids. V lost 6 bases and J lost 5; bases outside the gene matches: 5. Written as DNA, the CDR3 is TGTGCCAGCAGACTAGCGGTTAGGGAGACCCAGTACTTC. Translated: CASRLAVRETQYF.

This clonotype has ten or more counts. This chain joins TRBV6-1 and TRBJ1-1; D is undetermined. The germline V gene has CDR1 MNHNS and CDR2 SASEGT. Trimming removed 6 bases from V and 3 bases from J, with 17 bases in between. The length of the CDR3 is 15 residues. The CDR3, as DNA: TGTGCCAGCAGGAATACGGACCGAAGGGACACTGAAGCTTTCTTT. Amino acids: CASRNTDRRDTEAFF.

This sequence joins TRBV6-1 and TRBJ1-1, with a tentative D call TRBD1 (6 bases). CDR3 length equals 14 residues. V was shortened by 7 bases and J by 4 bases, with 16 bases between the two germline ends. Germline CDR1 and CDR2: MNHNS and SASEGT. CDR3 protein: CASNVRTGSTEAFF. CDR3 DNA: TGTGCCAGCAACGTTCGCACAGGGAGCACTGAAGCTTTCTTT.

The chain employs TRBV3-1 and TRBJ2-5; 8 nucleotides line up with TRBD2. V was pared by 0 bases and J by 5 bases, with 14 bases of the junction left unmatched. This CDR3 is built from 18 residues. Germline V gene sequence: CDR1 LGHDT, CDR2 YNNKEL (reference sequence). The CDR3 bases are TGTGCCAGCAGCCAAGATCGAGTCCCTCTGGCTAGCGGGGAGACCCAGTACTTC. Its translation is CASSQDRVPLASGETQYF.

This clonotype has just a few counts. CDR3 sequence reads: CASGRTGGVTEAFF. Here the CDR3 DNA reads TGTGCCAGCGGGAGGACAGGGGGCGTCACTGAAGCTTTCTTT. The genes are TRBV5-6 and TRBJ1-1; 11 bases line up with TRBD1. V was clipped by 7 bases and J by 4 bases; unmatched bases: 6. The CDR3 runs 14 residues. The germline CDR1 and CDR2 sequences are SGHDT and YYEEEE.

This clonotype has just a few counts. This chain joins TRBV18 and TRBJ1-3; 7 bases are a match to TRBD1. CDR1 is KGHSH, CDR2 LQKENI, per germline. The CDR3 totals 19 residues. Trimming removed 5 bases from V and 0 bases from J; junction bases left unmatched: 16. CDR3: CASSSSGTAEPSSGNTIYF. DNA of the CDR3: TGTGCCAGCTCATCCTCCGGGACAGCCGAACCGAGCTCTGGAAACACCATATATTTT.

This clonotype was counted many times. The rearrangement joins TRBV6-4 to TRBJ1-1; no clear D. Trimming removed 6 bases from V and 3 bases from J, with 14 bases in between. The CDR3 length is 14 residues. Germline lookup yields CDR1 MRHNA and CDR2 SNTAGT. CDR3 sequence reads: CASRETWGDTEAFF. CDR3 in DNA: TGTGCCAGCAGAGAGACTTGGGGAGACACTGAAGCTTTCTTT.

The table lists this clonotype with many counts. The chain carries TRBV12-3 or TRBV12-4 and TRBJ2-7; TRBD1 agrees at 7 bases. This CDR3 contains 13 residues. V was pared by 1 base and J by 6 bases, with 3 bases of the junction left unmatched. CDR3: CASSLGTGGEQYF. In DNA form, the CDR3 reads TGTGCCAGCAGTTTAGGGACAGGCGGCGAGCAGTACTTC.

This clonotype was detected ten times or more. The chain carries TRBV20-1 and TRBJ1-5, with TRBD1 matching over 7 bases. Germline CDR1 reads DFQATT; CDR2 reads SNEGSKA (reference sequence). The J segment lost 0 bases and the V segment lost 6 bases, leaving 11 bases of the junction unmatched. The CDR3 is made up of 16 amino acids. This chain's CDR3 is CSAVLGRGFSNQPQHF. CDR3 nucleotides: TGCAGTGCCGTCCTTGGCAGGGGGTTTAGCAATCAGCCCCAGCATTTT.

The chain uses TRBV18 and TRBJ1-3; D gene ambiguous. V gave up 6 bases and J gave up 4 bases, with 16 bases separating them. The germline V gene encodes CDR1 KGHSH and CDR2 LQKENI. CDR3 length equals 15 residues. The chain's CDR3 is CASSQSPAEGNTIYF. In DNA, the CDR3 is TGTGCCAGCTCGCAATCCCCAGCGGAGGGAAACACCATATATTTT. Supplemented by reference TRBV18 and TRBJ1-3, the full variable domain reads NAGVMQNPRHLVRRRGQEARLRCSPMKGHSHVYWYRQLPEEGLKFMVYLQKENIIDESGMPKERFSAEFPKEGPSILRIQQVVRGDSAAYFCASSQSPAEGNTIYFGEGSWLTVV.

This clonotype was seen many times. The chain carries TRBV30 and TRBJ1-2; D not certain. The CDR3 runs 13 residues. The V and J ends lost 5 bases and 1 base respectively, with 11 bases between them. Germline CDR1 is GTSNPN and CDR2 is SVGIG (reference sequence). In DNA, the CDR3 is TGTGCCTGGCAACAAGGTCTTAACTATGGCTACACCTTC. The encoded protein is CAWQQGLNYGYTF. Full variable domain (outside the CDR3, taken from reference TRBV30 and TRBJ1-2): SQTIHQWPATLVQPVGSPLSLECTVEGTSNPNLYWYRQAAGRGLQLLFYSVGIGQISSEVPQNLSASRPQDRQFILSSKKLLLSDSGFYLCAWQQGLNYGYTFGSGTRLTVV.

The sample holds many counts of this clonotype. CDR3 sequence (DNA): TGTGCCAGCTTCGACAGGGGGCGGACCGGGGAGCTGTTTTTT. Its translation: CASFDRGRTGELFF. The gene calls are TRBV6-1 and TRBJ2-2, with 10 bases identical to TRBD1. Germline trimming cut 8 bases from V and 5 bases from J; bases unmatched to any gene: 5. CDR1 is MNHNS and CDR2 is SASEGT in the germline V gene. The CDR3 extends over 14 amino acids.

This clonotype occurred many times. The chain carries TRBV5-1 and TRBJ2-3; the D gene is possibly TRBD2 (5 bases). Germline V gives CDR1 SGHRS, CDR2 YFSETQ. The CDR3 sequence is 14 residues long. Deletions cut 2 bases from V and 0 bases from J, with 7 bases between. The CDR3 region is CASSFGGSTDTQYF. In DNA form, the CDR3 reads TGCGCCAGCAGCTTCGGCGGGAGCACAGATACGCAGTATTTT.

This clonotype was seen more than once but under ten times. J is TRBJ1-2 and V is TRBV15; D might be TRBD1 (5 bases). The CDR3 spans 16 residues. CDR1 is LNHNV, CDR2 YYDKDF, per germline (reference sequence). V gave up 4 bases and J gave up 4 bases, with 19 bases separating them. This CDR3 is CATSKSRESTGYGYTF. Here the CDR3 DNA reads TGTGCCACCAGCAAGTCCAGGGAGTCTACGGGCTATGGCTACACCTTC.

This clonotype was counted ten times or more. The CDR3 DNA is TGTGCCAGCAGCGTAGGCCAGGGTGGCTACACCTTC. Translation: CASSVGQGGYTF. V and J are TRBV12-3 or TRBV12-4 and TRBJ1-2, with D maybe TRBD1 (5 bases). Trimming took 6 bases from V and 7 from J, leaving 12 bases between them. The CDR3 has 12 residues.

This clonotype has at least ten counts. The rearrangement uses TRBV6-1 and TRBJ1-3, with TRBD1 as a possible D gene (5 bases). V shed 8 bases and J shed 5 bases, with 13 bases lying between them. The length of the CDR3 is 13 residues. Germline values: CDR1 MNHNS, CDR2 SASEGT. The CDR3 nucleotides read TGTGCCAGCTTAGGAGGGGCCAGAAACACCATATATTTT. It specifies CASLGGARNTIYF.

This clonotype was detected only a few times. The V call is TRBV5-5, the J call TRBJ1-6; a possible D gene is TRBD1 (6 bases). Germline assignment: CDR1 SGHKS and CDR2 YYEKEE (reference sequence). The ends were cut back, 4 bases at V and 0 bases at J, with 14 bases in the middle. This CDR3 has 17 amino acids. DNA for the CDR3: TGTGCCAGCAGCCATTACAGGGTCCCCTCCTATAATTCACCCCTCCACTTT. Its translation: CASSHYRVPSYNSPLHF.